These T cell receptor beta chains were read from a single sample in a study of cytomegalovirus exposure and HLA in healthy donors. Produced via immunoSEQ multiplex PCR; TCRdb's table is partial and in-frame only. The table lists about 79,000 clones. The sample consisted of PBMCs. All receptors come from a man aged 30 to 45 in good health and CMV-seronegative. CDR3s include the opening cysteine and the closing phenylalanine or tryptophan. D genes are given only for firm matches.

TRBV6-1	15	TRBJ1-2	TRBD1	TGTGCCAGCATGCCGAGGGACAGGGGGCATGGTGGCTACACCTTC	CASMPRDRGHGGYTF
TRBV5-4	17	TRBJ2-2	.	TGTGCCAGCAGCGCGACAGTTTCGGCTAGGAACACCGGGGAGCTGTTTTTT	CASSATVSARNTGELFF
TRBV5-6	17	TRBJ2-6	.	TGTGCCAGCAGCTTACTGGACAGCCTCTCTGGGGCCAACGTCCTGACTTTC	CASSLLDSLSGANVLTF
TRBV5-4	16	TRBJ2-1	TRBD2	TGTGCCAGCAGCTTGAGTACTAGCGGGGGTCACAATGAGCAGTTCTTC	CASSLSTSGGHNEQFF
TRBV5-6	18	TRBJ2-1	TRBD2	TGTGCCAGCAGCTTGGTTACTAGCGGGAGGCCCTCCTACAATGAGCAGTTCTTC	CASSLVTSGRPSYNEQFF
TRBV11-1	13	TRBJ1-1	.	TGTGCCAGCAGCTCCCAGGGGAACACTGAAGCTTTCTTT	CASSSQGNTEAFF
TRBV30	11	TRBJ2-3	TRBD1	TGTGCCTTTGACAGGGCCGATACGCAGTATTTT	CAFDRADTQYF
TRBV2	15	TRBJ1-2	.	TGTGCCAGCGAGGAGGAGACAGGATTAAACTATGGCTACACCTTC	CASEEETGLNYGYTF
TRBV2	14	TRBJ1-6	TRBD1	TGTGCCAGCAGACGGACAGGGTTGAATTCACCCCTCCACTTT	CASRRTGLNSPLHF
TRBV19	13	TRBJ2-5	.	TGTGCCAGTAGTTTTCACAGTCAAGAGACCCAGTACTTC	CASSFHSQETQYF
TRBV7-9	17	TRBJ2-3	TRBD1	TGTGCCAGCAGCCAACGGACAGGGGGCACGTCCACAGATACGCAGTATTTT	CASSQRTGGTSTDTQYF
TRBV10-3	15	TRBJ2-2	.	TGTGCCATCAGTGAGACAGGAGACTACACCGGGGAGCTGTTTTTT	CAISETGDYTGELFF
TRBV27	13	TRBJ2-3	.	TGTGCCAGCAGTTATCAGTCGACAGATACGCAGTATTTT	CASSYQSTDTQYF
TRBV7-9	17	TRBJ2-1	TRBD2	TGTGCCAGCAGGGATACTAGCGGGTCGAGCTCCTACAATGAGCAGTTCTTC	CASRDTSGSSSYNEQFF
TRBV20-1	11	TRBJ1-2	.	TGCAGTGACATGCGGGGTCGGGGCTACACCTTC	CSDMRGRGYTF
TRBV4-1	15	TRBJ1-2	TRBD1	TGCGCCAGCAGCCAATCGGGCAGGGGGGACTATGGCTACACCTTC	CASSQSGRGDYGYTF
TRBV5-6	15	TRBJ1-1	.	TGTGCCAGCAGCCCACAAGACAGGTGGGGCGCTGAAGCTTTCTTT	CASSPQDRWGAEAFF
TRBV4-1	17	TRBJ2-2	.	TGCGCCAGCAGCCAAGACCCAAGCAGGGATGACACCGGGGAGCTGTTTTTT	CASSQDPSRDDTGELFF
TRBV7-9	15	TRBJ1-5	TRBD1	TGTGCCAGCAGCTTAGCACAGGGGGCCGACCAGCCCCAGCATTTT	CASSLAQGADQPQHF
TRBV4-2	13	TRBJ1-2	.	TGTGCCAGCAGCCAAGGCCTAAACTATGGCTACACCTTC	CASSQGLNYGYTF
TRBV11-2	15	TRBJ2-7	TRBD2	TGTGCCAGCAGCCAGACTAGCGGGAGCTCCTACGAGCAGTACTTC	CASSQTSGSSYEQYF
TRBV5-1	16	TRBJ2-1	.	TGCGCCAGCAGCCCTCCGGGAGGGGGCGCGTATAATGAGCAGTTCTTC	CASSPPGGGAYNEQFF
TRBV28	15	TRBJ1-4	TRBD1	TGTGCCAGCAGTTTTCGGACAGGGGGGAGTGAAAAACTGTTTTTT	CASSFRTGGSEKLFF
TRBV5-1	14	TRBJ2-2	.	TGCGCCAGCAGCGAAGGGGCGAACACCGGGGAGCTGTTTTTT	CASSEGANTGELFF
TRBV4-2	14	TRBJ2-5	TRBD2	TGTGCCAGCAGCCGAGCGGGAGCCGGGGAGACCCAGTACTTC	CASSRAGAGETQYF
TRBV11-2	14	TRBJ1-2	.	TGTGCCAGCAGCTTAGCCGCAGGCGACTATGGCTACACCTTC	CASSLAAGDYGYTF
TRBV4-1	16	TRBJ2-6	.	TGCGCCAGCAGCTCAGGAGGGGCCTTTGGGGCCAACGTCCTGACTTTC	CASSSGGAFGANVLTF
TRBV7-9	14	TRBJ1-2	.	TGTGCCAGCAGCCCTATGAGGGGAGGAGGAGGCTACACCTTC	CASSPMRGGGGYTF
TRBV7-6	14	TRBJ1-3	.	TGTGCCAGCAGCTCCCACAGCTCTGGAAACACCATATATTTT	CASSSHSSGNTIYF
TRBV5-1	13	TRBJ1-3	.	TGCGCCAGCAGTGACGGGTCTGGAAACACCATATATTTT	CASSDGSGNTIYF
TRBV15	14	TRBJ1-1	TRBD1	TGTGCCACCAGCATAAGACAGGGGGCCACTGAAGCTTTCTTT	CATSIRQGATEAFF
TRBV18	14	TRBJ1-1	TRBD1	TGTGCCAGCTCACCTCCGACAGGGTACCCTGAAGCTTTCTTT	CASSPPTGYPEAFF
TRBV7-2	13	TRBJ2-7	TRBD1	TGTGCCAGCAGCCTAGGACAGGCCCTCCCTCCGTACTTC	CASSLGQALPPYF
TRBV18	12	TRBJ1-2	.	TGTGCCAGCTCACTCGGACAGAATGGCTACACCTTC	CASSLGQNGYTF
TRBV4-3	13	TRBJ2-1	TRBD2	TGCGCCAGCAGCCTACGGGGGGTCGATGAGCAGTTCTTC	CASSLRGVDEQFF
TRBV6-1	15	TRBJ2-5	TRBD2	TGTGCCAGCAGTTCCCGTAGCGGGAGCGGAGAGACCCAGTACTTC	CASSSRSGSGETQYF
TRBV28	14	TRBJ1-1	.	TGTGCCAGCACCCCAGGGCGGATGAACACTGAAGCTTTCTTT	CASTPGRMNTEAFF
TRBV2	13	TRBJ2-1	TRBD1	TGTGCCAGCAGCGGGACAGGGTACAATGAGCAGTTCTTC	CASSGTGYNEQFF
TRBV15	16	TRBJ2-7	TRBD1	TGTGCCACCAGCAGAGTGGGACAGGGGGAATCCTACGAGCAGTACTTC	CATSRVGQGESYEQYF
TRBV29-1	13	TRBJ2-2	.	TGCAGCGTTGATGCGGGATCGGGCGGGGAGCTGTTTTTT	CSVDAGSGGELFF
TRBV7-2	13	TRBJ2-7	TRBD2	TGTGCCAGCAGCCGGACTAGCTTCTACGAGCAGTACTTC	CASSRTSFYEQYF
TRBV30	16	TRBJ2-3	TRBD2	TGTGCCTGGAGTTATGGGACTAGCGGCACCACAGATACGCAGTATTTT	CAWSYGTSGTTDTQYF
TRBV29-1	17	TRBJ2-1	TRBD2	TGCAGCGTTGACCCCCCAGCGGGGGAGTTCTCCTACAATGAGCAGTTCTTC	CSVDPPAGEFSYNEQFF
TRBV6-1	14	TRBJ2-1	.	TGTGCCAGCAGTGGCCGGGACATATCTCATCAGCAGTTCTTC	CASSGRDISHQQFF
TRBV2	13	TRBJ1-1	.	TGTGCCAGCAGGGCAGGGTCCCCCCCTGAAGCTTTCTTT	CASRAGSPPEAFF
TRBV2	11	TRBJ1-5	.	TGTGCCAGCAGTGCCCGGGGAACCCAGCATTTT	CASSARGTQHF
TRBV2	13	TRBJ1-5	TRBD1	TGTGCCATCAGGGGGGGTAGGAATCAGCCCCAGCATTTT	CAIRGGRNQPQHF
TRBV6-5	15	TRBJ2-2	.	TGTGCCAGCAGTTACTCAATAGGGGTCACCGGGGAGCTGTTTTTT	CASSYSIGVTGELFF
TRBV27	13	TRBJ2-7	.	TGTGCCAGCAGTTTATTAGGAGACTACGAGCAGTACTTC	CASSLLGDYEQYF
TRBV19	14	TRBJ2-1	.	TGTGCCAGTAGTGCAAACCAGGGCTACAATGAGCAGTTCTTC	CASSANQGYNEQFF
TRBV11-2	13	TRBJ1-1	.	TGTGCCAGCAGCTTGGGTCCAGGGACTGAAGCTTTCTTT	CASSLGPGTEAFF
TRBV5-1	12	TRBJ1-1	.	TGCGCCAGCAGCTCGGGAGGTAGTCAAGCTTTCTTT	CASSSGGSQAFF
TRBV7-7	14	TRBJ2-3	TRBD2	TGTGCTAGCAGCATGGGGGGGATCACAGATACGCAGTATTTT	CASSMGGITDTQYF
TRBV19	14	TRBJ1-5	.	TGTGCCAGTAGTATAGGGCCTAGCAATCAGCCCCAGCATTTT	CASSIGPSNQPQHF
TRBV2	16	TRBJ2-5	TRBD2	TGTGCCAGCAGCCCTCTCGGAAGCGGGAGTGGAGAGACCCAGTACTTC	CASSPLGSGSGETQYF